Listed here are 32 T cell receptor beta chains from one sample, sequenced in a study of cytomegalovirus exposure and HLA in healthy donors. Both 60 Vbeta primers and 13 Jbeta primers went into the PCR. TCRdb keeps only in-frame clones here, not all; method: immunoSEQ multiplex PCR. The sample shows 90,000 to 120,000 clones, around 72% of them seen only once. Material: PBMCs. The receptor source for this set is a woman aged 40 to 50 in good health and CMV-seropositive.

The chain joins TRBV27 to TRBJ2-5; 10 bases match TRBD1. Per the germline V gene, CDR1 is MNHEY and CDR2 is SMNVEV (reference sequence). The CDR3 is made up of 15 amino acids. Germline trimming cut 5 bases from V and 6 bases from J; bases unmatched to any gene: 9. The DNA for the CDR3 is TGTGCCAGCAGTGGTGGGACAGGGGCTGGGAAGACCCAGTACTTC. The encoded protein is CASSGGTGAGKTQYF.

The CDR3 loop reads CASSLVRFGTEAFF. CDR3 bases: TGCGCCAGCAGCTTGGTGCGGTTTGGGACTGAAGCTTTCTTT. The genes are TRBV5-1 and TRBJ1-1; D remains unclear. CDR1 is SGHRS and CDR2 is YFSETQ in the germline V gene. CDR3 length equals 14 residues. Trimming left V 0 bases short and J 5 bases short, with 11 bases between.

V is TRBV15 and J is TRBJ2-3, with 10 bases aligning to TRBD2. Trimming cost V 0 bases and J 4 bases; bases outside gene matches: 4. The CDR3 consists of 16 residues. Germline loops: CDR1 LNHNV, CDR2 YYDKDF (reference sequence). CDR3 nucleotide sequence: TGTGCCACCAGCAGAGAGGGCCTAGCGGGGGCAGATACGCAGTATTTT. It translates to CATSREGLAGADTQYF.

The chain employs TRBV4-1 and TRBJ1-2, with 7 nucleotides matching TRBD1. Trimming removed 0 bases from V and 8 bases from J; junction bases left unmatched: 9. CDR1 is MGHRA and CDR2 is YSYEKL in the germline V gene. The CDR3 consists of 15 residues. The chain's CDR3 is CASSQDLGRGVGYTF. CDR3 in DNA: TGCGCCAGCAGCCAAGATCTGGGCAGGGGGGTAGGCTACACCTTC.

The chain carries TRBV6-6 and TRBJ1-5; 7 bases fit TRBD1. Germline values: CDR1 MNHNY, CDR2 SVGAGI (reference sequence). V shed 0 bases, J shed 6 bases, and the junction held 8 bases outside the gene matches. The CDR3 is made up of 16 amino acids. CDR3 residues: CASSYSRGPDGQPQHF. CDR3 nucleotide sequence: TGTGCCAGCAGTTACTCGAGGGGGCCCGACGGTCAGCCCCAGCATTTT.

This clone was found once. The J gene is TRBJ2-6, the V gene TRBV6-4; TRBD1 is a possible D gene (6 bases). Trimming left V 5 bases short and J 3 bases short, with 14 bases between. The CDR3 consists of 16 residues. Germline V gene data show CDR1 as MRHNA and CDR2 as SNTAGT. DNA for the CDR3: TGTGCCAGCAGTCTTACAGGGCTTGGTGGGGCCAACGTCCTGACTTTC. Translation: CASSLTGLGGANVLTF.

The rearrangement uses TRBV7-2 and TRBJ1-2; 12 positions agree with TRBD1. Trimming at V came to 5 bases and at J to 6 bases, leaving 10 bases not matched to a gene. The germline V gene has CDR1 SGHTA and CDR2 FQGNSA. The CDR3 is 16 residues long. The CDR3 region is CASSGRRDRGQDGYTF. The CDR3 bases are TGTGCCAGCAGCGGACGCCGGGACAGGGGGCAGGATGGCTACACCTTC.

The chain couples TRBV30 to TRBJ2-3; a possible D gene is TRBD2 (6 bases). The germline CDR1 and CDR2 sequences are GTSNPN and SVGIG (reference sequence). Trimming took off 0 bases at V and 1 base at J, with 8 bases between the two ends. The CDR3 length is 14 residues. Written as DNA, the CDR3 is TGTGCCTGGAGTGTAGGCGGGGGCACAGATACGCAGTATTTT. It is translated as CAWSVGGGTDTQYF.

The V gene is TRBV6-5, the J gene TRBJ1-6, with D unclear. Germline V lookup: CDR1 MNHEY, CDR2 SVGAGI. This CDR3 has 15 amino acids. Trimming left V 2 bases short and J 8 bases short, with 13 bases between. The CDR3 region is CASSYRSGSDSPLHF. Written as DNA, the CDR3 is TGTGCCAGCAGTTACAGGTCGGGTTCAGATTCACCCCTCCACTTT.

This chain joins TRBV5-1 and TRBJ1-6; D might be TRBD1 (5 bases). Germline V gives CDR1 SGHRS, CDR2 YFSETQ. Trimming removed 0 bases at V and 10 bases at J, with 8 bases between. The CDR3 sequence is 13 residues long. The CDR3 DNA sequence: TGCGCCAGCAGCTTGGATCGGGGGTCACCCCTCCACTTT. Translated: CASSLDRGSPLHF.

This CDR3 reads CATVGDRAGSPLHF. The CDR3 nucleotides read TGTGCCACGGTGGGAGACAGGGCTGGCTCACCCCTCCACTTT. The chain carries TRBV10-3 and TRBJ1-6; 7 bases agree with TRBD1. V shed 10 bases, J shed 10 bases, and the junction held 13 bases outside the gene matches. The CDR3 is 14 residues long. Germline V gene lookup returns CDR1 ENHRY and CDR2 SYGVKD.

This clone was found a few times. The CDR3 DNA sequence: TGTGCCAGCAGTCCCGGTAGCTCCTATAATTCACCCCTCCACTTT. Its translation: CASSPGSSYNSPLHF. V gene TRBV7-9 combines with J gene TRBJ1-6, with D unclear. CDR1 is SEHNR and CDR2 is FQNEAQ in the germline V gene (reference sequence). The CDR3 has 15 residues. V was clipped by 6 bases and J by 0 bases, with 9 bases between them.

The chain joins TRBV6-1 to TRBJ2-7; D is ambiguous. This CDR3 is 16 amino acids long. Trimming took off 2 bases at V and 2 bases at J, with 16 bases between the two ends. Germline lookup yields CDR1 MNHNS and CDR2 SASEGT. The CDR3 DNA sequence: TGTGCCAGCAGTGAATGGGTAGCAGTCCTCCCCTACGAGCAGTACTTC. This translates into CASSEWVAVLPYEQYF.

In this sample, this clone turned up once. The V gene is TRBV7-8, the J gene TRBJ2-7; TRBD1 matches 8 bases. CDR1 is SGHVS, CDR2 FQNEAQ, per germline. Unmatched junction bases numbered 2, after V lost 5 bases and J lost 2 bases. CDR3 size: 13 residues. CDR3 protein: CASSVDRAYEQYF. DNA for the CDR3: TGTGCCAGCAGCGTGGACAGGGCCTACGAGCAGTACTTC.

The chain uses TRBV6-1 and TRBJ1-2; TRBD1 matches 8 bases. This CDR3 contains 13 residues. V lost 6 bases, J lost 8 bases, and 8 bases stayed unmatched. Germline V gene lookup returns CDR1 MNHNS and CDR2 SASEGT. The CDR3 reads CASSTYGQGGYTF. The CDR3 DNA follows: TGTGCCAGCAGCACCTATGGACAGGGAGGCTACACCTTC.

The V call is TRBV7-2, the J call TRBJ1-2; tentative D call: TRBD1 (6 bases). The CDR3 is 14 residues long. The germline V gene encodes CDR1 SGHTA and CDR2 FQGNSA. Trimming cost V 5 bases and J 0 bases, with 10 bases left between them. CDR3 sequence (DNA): TGTGCCAGCAGCCCCCGGACAGCTAACTATGGCTACACCTTC. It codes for CASSPRTANYGYTF.

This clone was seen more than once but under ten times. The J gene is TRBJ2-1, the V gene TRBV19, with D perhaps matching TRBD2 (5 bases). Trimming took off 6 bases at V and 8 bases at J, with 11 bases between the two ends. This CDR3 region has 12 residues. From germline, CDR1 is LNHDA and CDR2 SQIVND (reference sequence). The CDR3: CASSLGGYEQFF. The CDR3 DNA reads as TGTGCCAGTAGCTTAGGCGGGTATGAGCAGTTCTTC. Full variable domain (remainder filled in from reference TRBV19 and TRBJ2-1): DGGITQSPKYLFRKEGQNVTLSCEQNLNHDAMYWYRQDPGQGLRLIYYSQIVNDFQKGDIAEGYSVSREKKESFPLTVTSAQKNPTAFYLCASSLGGYEQFFGPGTRLTVL.

The CDR3 DNA is TGTGCCAGCAGCTCCCGCGGACAGGGTTTCACTGAAGCTTTCTTT. Residues: CASSSRGQGFTEAFF. The chain has TRBV5-5 and TRBJ1-1; 8 bases align to TRBD1. V was clipped by 3 bases and J by 4 bases; unmatched bases: 8. The CDR3 contains 15 residues. Germline loops: CDR1 SGHKS, CDR2 YYEKEE (reference sequence).

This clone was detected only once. The CDR3 loop reads CASSPTGGGREKLFF. DNA of the CDR3: TGCGCCAGCAGCCCAACAGGGGGTGGAAGGGAAAAACTGTTTTTT. The V and J genes are TRBV4-1 and TRBJ1-4, with TRBD1 matching over 8 bases. Losses at the gene ends were 4 bases for V and 8 bases for J; bases not matched to a gene: 9. Germline-derived CDR1 and CDR2 are MGHRA and YSYEKL. The CDR3 consists of 15 residues.

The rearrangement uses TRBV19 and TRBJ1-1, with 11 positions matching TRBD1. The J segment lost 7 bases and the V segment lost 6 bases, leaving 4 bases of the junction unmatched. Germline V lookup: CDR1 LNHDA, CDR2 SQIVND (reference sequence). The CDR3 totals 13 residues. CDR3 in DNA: TGTGCCAGTAGGGACAGGGGGCTAGGTGAAGCTTTCTTT. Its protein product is CASRDRGLGEAFF.

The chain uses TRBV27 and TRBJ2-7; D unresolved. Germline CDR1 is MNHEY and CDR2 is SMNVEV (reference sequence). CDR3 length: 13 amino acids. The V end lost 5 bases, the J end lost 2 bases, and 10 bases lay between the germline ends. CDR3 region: CASSKQVTYEQYF. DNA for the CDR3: TGTGCCAGCAGTAAGCAGGTGACCTACGAGCAGTACTTC.

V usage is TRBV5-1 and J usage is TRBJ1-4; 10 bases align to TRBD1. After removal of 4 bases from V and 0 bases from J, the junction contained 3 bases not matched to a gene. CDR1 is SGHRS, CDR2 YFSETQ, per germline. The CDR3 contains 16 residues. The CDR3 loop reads CASSPGTGATNEKLFF. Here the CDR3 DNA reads TGCGCCAGCAGCCCGGGGACAGGGGCAACTAATGAAAAACTGTTTTTT.

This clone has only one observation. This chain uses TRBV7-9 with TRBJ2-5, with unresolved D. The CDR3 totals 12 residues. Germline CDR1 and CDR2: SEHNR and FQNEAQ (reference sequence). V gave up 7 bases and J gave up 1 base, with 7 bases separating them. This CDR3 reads CASTPFQETQYF. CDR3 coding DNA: TGTGCCAGCACCCCCTTCCAAGAGACCCAGTACTTC. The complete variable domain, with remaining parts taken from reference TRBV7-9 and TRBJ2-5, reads DTGVSQNPRHKITKRGQNVTFRCDPISEHNRLYWYRQTLGQGPEFLTYFQNEAQLEKSRLLSDRFSAERPKGSFSTLEIQRTEQGDSAMYLCASTPFQETQYFGPGTRLLVL.

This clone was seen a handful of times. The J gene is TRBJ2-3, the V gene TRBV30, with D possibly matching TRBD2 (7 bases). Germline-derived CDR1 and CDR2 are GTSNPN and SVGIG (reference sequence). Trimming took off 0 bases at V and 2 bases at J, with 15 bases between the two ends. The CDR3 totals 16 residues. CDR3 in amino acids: CAWSVLSGTLTDTQYF. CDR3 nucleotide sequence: TGTGCCTGGAGTGTACTAAGCGGGACACTCACAGATACGCAGTATTTT.

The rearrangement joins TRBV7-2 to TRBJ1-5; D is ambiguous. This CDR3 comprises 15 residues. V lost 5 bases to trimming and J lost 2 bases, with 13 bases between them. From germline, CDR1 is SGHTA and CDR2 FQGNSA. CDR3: CASSPGRLGNQPQHF. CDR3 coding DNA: TGTGCCAGCAGCCCGGGGAGGCTTGGCAATCAGCCCCAGCATTTT.

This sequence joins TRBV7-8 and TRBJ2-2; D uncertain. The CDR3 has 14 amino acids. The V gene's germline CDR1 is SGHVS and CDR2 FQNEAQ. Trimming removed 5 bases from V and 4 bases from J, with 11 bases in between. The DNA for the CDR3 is TGTGCCAGCAGCCCAATCGTGGCCACCGGGGAGCTGTTTTTT. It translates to CASSPIVATGELFF.

The DNA for the CDR3 is TGTGCCAGCACCGGGCAGGGGACCTTGAACACTGAAGCTTTCTTT. This sequence encodes CASTGQGTLNTEAFF. The V and J genes are TRBV7-9 and TRBJ1-1, with D perhaps TRBD1 (6 bases). From germline, CDR1 is SEHNR and CDR2 FQNEAQ (reference sequence). With 7 bases removed from V and 0 bases from J, the gap between germline ends came to 15 bases. The CDR3 is made up of 15 amino acids.

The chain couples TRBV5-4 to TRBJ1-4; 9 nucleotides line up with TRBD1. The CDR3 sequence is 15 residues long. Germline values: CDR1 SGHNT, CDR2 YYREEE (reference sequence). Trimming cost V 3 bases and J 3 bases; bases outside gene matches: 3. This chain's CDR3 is CASSSTGGPNEKLFF. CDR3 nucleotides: TGTGCCAGCAGCTCGACAGGGGGTCCTAATGAAAAACTGTTTTTT.

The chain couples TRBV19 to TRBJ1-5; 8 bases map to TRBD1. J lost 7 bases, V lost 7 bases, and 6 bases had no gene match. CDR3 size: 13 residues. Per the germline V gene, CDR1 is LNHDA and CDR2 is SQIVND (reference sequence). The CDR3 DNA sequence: TGTGCCAGTACTTCAGGGGGCTTGCAGCCCCAGCATTTT. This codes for CASTSGGLQPQHF.

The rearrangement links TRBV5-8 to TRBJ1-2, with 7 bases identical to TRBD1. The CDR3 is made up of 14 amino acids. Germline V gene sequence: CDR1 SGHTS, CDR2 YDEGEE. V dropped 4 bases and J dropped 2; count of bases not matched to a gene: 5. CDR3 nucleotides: TGTGCCAGCAGCCTAACGACAGGGAACTATGGCTACACCTTC. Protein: CASSLTTGNYGYTF.

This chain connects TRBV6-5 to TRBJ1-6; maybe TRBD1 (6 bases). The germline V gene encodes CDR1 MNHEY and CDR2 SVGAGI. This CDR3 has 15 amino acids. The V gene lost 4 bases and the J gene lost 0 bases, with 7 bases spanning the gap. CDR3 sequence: CASSSDSSYNSPLHF. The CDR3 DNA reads TGTGCCAGCAGTTCGGACAGCTCCTATAATTCACCCCTCCACTTT.

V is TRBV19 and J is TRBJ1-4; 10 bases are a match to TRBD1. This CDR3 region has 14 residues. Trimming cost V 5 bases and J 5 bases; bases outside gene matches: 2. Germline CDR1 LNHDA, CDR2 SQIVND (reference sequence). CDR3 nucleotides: TGTGCCAGTAGTTTGGGACAGGGGAATGAAAAACTGTTTTTT. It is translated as CASSLGQGNEKLFF.